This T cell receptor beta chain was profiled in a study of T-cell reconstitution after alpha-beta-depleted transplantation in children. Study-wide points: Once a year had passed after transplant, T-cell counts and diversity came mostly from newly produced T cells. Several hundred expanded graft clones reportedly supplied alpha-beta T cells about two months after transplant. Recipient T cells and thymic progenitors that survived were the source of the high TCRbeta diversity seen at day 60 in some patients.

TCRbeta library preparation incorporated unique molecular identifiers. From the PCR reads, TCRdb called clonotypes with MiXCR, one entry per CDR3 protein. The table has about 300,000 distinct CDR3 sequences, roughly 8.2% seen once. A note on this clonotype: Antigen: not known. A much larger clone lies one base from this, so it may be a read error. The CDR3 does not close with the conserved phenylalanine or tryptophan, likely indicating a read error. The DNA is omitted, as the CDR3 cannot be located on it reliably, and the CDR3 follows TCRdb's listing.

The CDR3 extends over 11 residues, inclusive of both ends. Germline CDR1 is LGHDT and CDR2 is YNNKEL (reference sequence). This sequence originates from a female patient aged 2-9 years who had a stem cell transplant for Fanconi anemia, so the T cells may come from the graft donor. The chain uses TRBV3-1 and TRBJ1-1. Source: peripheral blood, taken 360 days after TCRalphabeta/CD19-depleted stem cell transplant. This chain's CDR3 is CASSHHDHTFC.